One sample yielded the 14 T cell receptor beta chains listed below, sequenced in a study of CD8 T cells in Susac syndrome. A quantity of roughly 0.5 to 1 ug RNA underwent reverse transcription using random hexamers. A single record per CDR3 protein comes from TCRdb applying MiXCR to the immunoSEQ multiplex PCR reads. Altogether 180,000 or so distinct CDR3 sequences are present, around 95% being singletons, with the ten largest covering around 0.14%. The source material was CD4+ T cells from PBMCs. The receptors originated from a human donor in good health.

V gene TRBV12-3 or TRBV12-4 combines with J gene TRBJ2-7; TRBD1 aligns across 9 bases. The CDR3 totals 14 residues. Trimming took 6 bases from V and 2 from J; bases not matched to a gene: 5. CDR3 loop: CASRDGQGPYEQYF. In DNA, the CDR3 is TGTGCCAGCAGGGACGGACAGGGGCCCTACGAGCAGTACTTC.

The J gene is TRBJ1-6, the V gene TRBV11-2; maybe TRBD1 (6 bases). This CDR3 comprises 14 residues. The V gene's germline CDR1 is SGHAT and CDR2 FQNNGV. V was shortened by 2 bases and J by 8 bases, with 10 bases between the two germline ends. DNA of the CDR3: TGTGCCAGCAGCTTACTGAGGGGGGATTCACCCCTCCACTTT. This gives the protein CASSLLRGDSPLHF.

The genes are TRBV7-2 and TRBJ1-1, with D hard to call. The CDR3 is 12 residues long. Germline lookup yields CDR1 SGHTA and CDR2 FQGNSA. With 4 bases removed from V and 1 base from J, the gap between germline ends came to 4 bases. The CDR3 DNA sequence: TGTGCCAGCAGCTGGGCGAACACTGAAGCTTTCTTT. As protein: CASSWANTEAFF.

The CDR3 reads CASSLGSTRSYNSPLHF. The CDR3 DNA reads as TGTGCCAGCAGCTTAGGGTCCACCCGCTCCTATAATTCACCCCTCCACTTT. This chain links TRBV7-2 with TRBJ1-6; the D is unclear. The CDR3 covers 17 residues. Trimming left V 1 base short and J 0 bases short, with 10 bases between. The germline gives CDR1 SGHTA, CDR2 FQGNSA.

The chain carries TRBV7-2 and TRBJ2-6, with 7 bases fitting TRBD1. V shed 5 bases and J 4 bases; nucleotides not matched to a gene: 5. This CDR3 is built from 15 residues. The germline CDR1 and CDR2 sequences are SGHTA and FQGNSA. The CDR3 region is CASSQTGYGANVLTF. The CDR3 DNA reads TGTGCCAGCAGCCAGACAGGGTACGGGGCCAACGTCCTGACTTTC.

The J gene is TRBJ2-7, the V gene TRBV7-2; tentative D call: TRBD1 (6 bases). This CDR3 spans 15 amino acids. The germline V and J ends were trimmed by 0 bases and 4 bases, with 13 bases remaining between them. Germline-derived CDR1 and CDR2 are SGHTA and FQGNSA. CDR3 sequence reads: CASSLAGATGYEQYF. The DNA for the CDR3 is TGTGCCAGCAGCTTAGCAGGCGCCACAGGGTACGAGCAGTACTTC.

The CDR3 here is CASSQETGLNEQFF. As DNA, the CDR3 is TGTGCCAGCAGTCAGGAGACAGGGCTCAATGAGCAGTTCTTC. The rearrangement joins TRBV25-1 to TRBJ2-1; TRBD1 matches 7 bases. Germline CDR1 is MGHDK and CDR2 is SYGVNS. This CDR3 spans 14 amino acids. V lost 5 bases to trimming and J lost 6 bases; unmatched junction nucleotides: 7.

The chain carries TRBV7-8 and TRBJ2-7; 7 bases align to TRBD1. This CDR3 contains 15 residues. Germline CDR1 reads SGHVS; CDR2 reads FQNEAQ. The V gene end was trimmed by 3 bases and the J gene end by 4 bases; junction bases not matched to a gene: 9. The CDR3 nucleotides are TGTGCCAGCAGCTTGGGGGACAGCAATCTGTACGAGCAGTACTTC. This codes for CASSLGDSNLYEQYF.

Here the CDR3 DNA reads TGTGCCACCAGTGATTTGCAGGGGAGCTCCTACAATGAGCAGTTCTTC. It codes for CATSDLQGSSYNEQFF. The J gene is TRBJ2-1, the V gene TRBV24-1; a possible D gene is TRBD1 (6 bases). Germline CDR1 is KGHDR and CDR2 is SFDVKD. The CDR3 is made up of 16 amino acids. The V and J ends lost 0 bases and 0 bases respectively, with 8 bases between them.

This sequence joins TRBV20-1 and TRBJ2-3; 8 positions match TRBD2. This CDR3 is built from 13 residues. Trimming took 3 bases from V and 5 from J; bases not matched to a gene: 4. Germline V gives CDR1 DFQATT, CDR2 SNEGSKA (reference sequence). The CDR3 bases are TGCAGTGCTAGCGGGGGGGCTAGAGATACGCAGTATTTT. It encodes CSASGGARDTQYF.

This clonotype was observed once. The chain employs TRBV18 and TRBJ1-2; 7 nucleotides agree with TRBD1. The trim removed 3 bases at V and 5 bases at J, leaving 3 bases unmatched. The CDR3 loop spans 13 amino acids. The germline V gene has CDR1 KGHSH and CDR2 LQKENI. CDR3 sequence reads: CASSPTGQYGYTF. The CDR3 DNA reads TGTGCCAGCTCACCGACAGGGCAATATGGCTACACCTTC.

In nucleotides, the CDR3 is TGCGCCAGCAGCCAAGACGGGATTAGCACAGATACGCAGTATTTT. Translation: CASSQDGISTDTQYF. This chain links TRBV4-3 with TRBJ2-3, with D possibly TRBD2 on 5 matching bases. Germline lookup yields CDR1 LGHNA and CDR2 YSLEER. V was trimmed by 0 bases and J by 0 bases, leaving 7 bases between them. The CDR3 runs to 15 residues.

In this sample, this clonotype turned up once. The genes are TRBV29-1 and TRBJ2-7; TRBD2 agrees at 9 bases. The CDR3 consists of 14 residues. Germline V CDR1 and CDR2: SQVTM, ANQGSEA. Unmatched junction bases numbered 11, after V lost 6 bases and J lost 5 bases. CDR3 residues: CSVSMRLAGNEQYF. Written as DNA, the CDR3 is TGCAGCGTGAGTATGCGGCTAGCGGGGAACGAGCAGTACTTC.

This chain joins TRBV24-1 and TRBJ1-1; D remains unclear. Trimming took off 0 bases at V and 4 bases at J, with 11 bases between the two ends. The germline gives CDR1 KGHDR, CDR2 SFDVKD. The CDR3 loop spans 15 amino acids. The CDR3 here is CATSDLKGAGTEAFF. CDR3 DNA sequence: TGTGCCACCAGTGATTTGAAGGGAGCTGGCACTGAAGCTTTCTTT.